The 14 T cell receptor beta chains given below trace back to one sample, sequenced in a study of T-cell memory formation after mild COVID-19. Each CDR3 protein gets one entry after TCRdb re-called the 5' RACE reads with MiXCR. The sample has roughly 250,000 distinct CDR3 sequences, 16% seen once; the top ten hold roughly a fifth. Sequencing was performed on PBMCs or a T cell subset sorted from them (not recorded which). Every receptor here comes from a man aged 18 to 30 who had mild COVID-19 (a few samples of this study predate the infection). Cell type and time point are not known.

This clonotype was found a few times. The chain uses TRBV12-3 or TRBV12-4 and TRBJ2-7; D could derive from TRBD1 or TRBD2 (7 bases each). Trimming removed 6 bases at V and 1 base at J, with 13 bases between. The CDR3 is 14 residues long. DNA for the CDR3: TGTGCCAGCAGCCCCAGGGGGGGGTCCTACGAGCAGTACGTC. Translating gives CASSPRGGSYEQYV.

The CDR3 nucleotides are TGCAGTGCTACCCGAAGGGTAGGGGGCGCAGATACGCAGTATTTT. Amino acids: CSATRRVGGADTQYF. This chain joins TRBV20-1 and TRBJ2-3; 7 nucleotides align to TRBD1. Germline trimming cut 4 bases from V and 4 bases from J; bases unmatched to any gene: 11. The CDR3 contains 15 residues. Germline loops: CDR1 DFQATT, CDR2 SNEGSKA (reference sequence).

A few counts support this clonotype. This chain joins TRBV5-1 and TRBJ2-3, with 9 bases matching TRBD2. The CDR3 is made up of 16 amino acids. V shed 3 bases and J 8 bases; nucleotides not matched to a gene: 13. CDR1 is SGHRS, CDR2 YFSETQ, per germline. The CDR3 DNA reads TGCGCCAGCAGCTCGCTCGCTAGCGGGGACGTCAGTACGCAGTATTTT. Protein product: CASSSLASGDVSTQYF. The whole variable domain, remainder taken from reference TRBV5-1 and TRBJ2-3, is KAGVTQTPRYLIKTRGQQVTLSCSPISGHRSVSWYQQTPGQGLQFLFEYFSETQRNKGNFPGRFSGRQFSNSRSEMNVSTLELGDSALYLCASSSLASGDVSTQYFGPGTRLTVL.

The chain couples TRBV7-9 to TRBJ2-7; D ambiguous. There are 13 residues in the CDR3. Trimming left V 4 bases short and J 0 bases short, with 7 bases between. Germline CDR1 SEHNR, CDR2 FQNEAQ (reference sequence). The CDR3 here is CASSWKSSYEQYF. CDR3 nucleotides: TGTGCCAGCAGCTGGAAAAGCTCCTACGAGCAGTACTTC. Based on the CDR3 plus reference TRBV7-9 and TRBJ2-7, the full variable domain is DTGVSQNPRHKITKRGQNVTFRCDPISEHNRLYWYRQTLGQGPEFLTYFQNEAQLEKSRLLSDRFSAERPKGSFSTLEIQRTEQGDSAMYLCASSWKSSYEQYFGPGTRLTVT.

This clonotype was counted between two and nine times. The chain combines TRBV6-2 or TRBV6-3 with TRBJ2-3; possible D gene TRBD2, 5 bases. Trimming stripped 2 bases from V and 0 bases from J, with 15 bases between. Germline CDR1 MNHEY, CDR2 SVGEGT. The CDR3 has 17 amino acids. In nucleotides, the CDR3 is TGTGCCAGCAGTTACGCTGGAGGACTTTTGAGCACAGATACGCAGTATTTT. It specifies CASSYAGGLLSTDTQYF.

Points on this clonotype: Germline and junction disagree at one end, which may indicate a read error. The V gene is TRBV9, the J gene TRBJ1-1, with TRBD1 as a possible D gene (5 bases). This CDR3 comprises 13 residues. Germline assignment: CDR1 SGDLS and CDR2 YYNGEE. The CDR3 DNA reads TGTGCCAGCAGCCTCCGGGGGAACACTGGAGCTTTCTTT. It yields the protein CASSLRGNTGAFF.

This chain connects TRBV12-3 or TRBV12-4 to TRBJ1-3; D gene unclear. The V gene lost 6 bases and the J gene lost 0 bases, with 6 bases spanning the gap. This CDR3 has 13 amino acids. The CDR3 coding sequence is TGTGCCAGCAGGGGGTACTCTGGAAACACCATATATTTT. Translated: CASRGYSGNTIYF.

This clonotype was counted between two and nine times. This sequence joins TRBV7-9 and TRBJ2-2; TRBD1 agrees at 7 bases. With 5 bases clipped from V and 3 bases from J, the junction kept 3 bases outside the gene matches. Germline values: CDR1 SEHNR, CDR2 FQNEAQ (reference sequence). CDR3 length: 14 residues. The CDR3 nucleotides read TGTGCCAGCAGCCTAACAGGGGACACCGGGGAGCTGTTTTTT. It specifies CASSLTGDTGELFF.

This clonotype was counted a few times. V is TRBV7-3 and J is TRBJ2-2; tentatively, D is TRBD2 (6 bases). Germline lookup yields CDR1 SGHTA and CDR2 FQGTGA. V lost 5 bases to trimming and J lost 6 bases, with 16 bases between them. The CDR3 length is 15 residues. The CDR3 is CASSRYGPGAGELFF. CDR3 nucleotide sequence: TGTGCCAGCAGCCGCTACGGGCCGGGGGCCGGGGAGCTGTTTTTT. The variable domain in full, completed from reference TRBV7-3 and TRBJ2-2, reads GAGVSQTPSNKVTEKGKYVELRCDPISGHTALYWYRQSLGQGPEFLIYFQGTGAADDSGLPNDRFFAVRPEGSVSTLKIQRTERGDSAVYLCASSRYGPGAGELFFGEGSRLTVL.

This chain connects TRBV6-5 to TRBJ2-3; 9 bases align to TRBD2. V trimming: 6 bases; J trimming: 7 bases; junction bases outside the gene matches: 14. Germline V lookup: CDR1 MNHEY, CDR2 SVGAGI. The CDR3 runs to 16 residues. Here the CDR3 DNA reads TGTGCCAGCAGCCTTCGGTTTACAGCGGGGGGACATACGCAGTATTTT. This gives the protein CASSLRFTAGGHTQYF.

This clonotype was seen a few times. This sequence joins TRBV7-2 and TRBJ2-5, with D unresolved. Between the trimmed V and J ends, which lost 2 bases and 0 bases, there was a span of 16 bases. The germline V gene has CDR1 SGHTA and CDR2 FQGNSA. This CDR3 contains 17 residues. The CDR3 nucleotides are TGTGCCAGCAGCTTATCGCCCTGGCACGGTGACCAAGAGACCCAGTACTTC. This encodes CASSLSPWHGDQETQYF.

The sample holds a few counts of this clonotype. This sequence joins TRBV6-2 or TRBV6-3 and TRBJ2-3; 11 bases match TRBD2. The CDR3 runs 18 residues. CDR1 MNHEY and CDR2 SVGEGT come from the germline V gene. The V gene end was trimmed by 6 bases and the J gene end by 0 bases; junction bases not matched to a gene: 11. The CDR3 protein is CASSPQASGGTSTDTQYF. The CDR3 DNA reads TGTGCCAGCAGCCCCCAGGCTAGCGGGGGGACGAGCACAGATACGCAGTATTTT.

This clonotype turned up a few times. The chain is built from TRBV29-1 and TRBJ2-7; the D call may be TRBD1 or TRBD2 (6 bases each). Trimming shortened V by 4 bases and J by 3 bases, and 16 bases separated the two germline ends. This CDR3 has 14 amino acids. In germline, CDR1 is SQVTM, CDR2 ANQGSEA. DNA for the CDR3: TGCAGCGTTGGCGGGACACATCCTTTCTACGAGCAGTACTTC. Translating gives CSVGGTHPFYEQYF.

This clonotype appeared many times. The chain joins TRBV27 to TRBJ2-2; unclear D gene. The V end lost 3 bases, the J end lost 3 bases, and 2 bases lay between the germline ends. This CDR3 spans 12 amino acids. CDR1 MNHEY and CDR2 SMNVEV come from the germline V gene (reference sequence). The CDR3 DNA is TGTGCCAGCAGTTTCTACACCGGGGAGCTGTTTTTT. As protein: CASSFYTGELFF.